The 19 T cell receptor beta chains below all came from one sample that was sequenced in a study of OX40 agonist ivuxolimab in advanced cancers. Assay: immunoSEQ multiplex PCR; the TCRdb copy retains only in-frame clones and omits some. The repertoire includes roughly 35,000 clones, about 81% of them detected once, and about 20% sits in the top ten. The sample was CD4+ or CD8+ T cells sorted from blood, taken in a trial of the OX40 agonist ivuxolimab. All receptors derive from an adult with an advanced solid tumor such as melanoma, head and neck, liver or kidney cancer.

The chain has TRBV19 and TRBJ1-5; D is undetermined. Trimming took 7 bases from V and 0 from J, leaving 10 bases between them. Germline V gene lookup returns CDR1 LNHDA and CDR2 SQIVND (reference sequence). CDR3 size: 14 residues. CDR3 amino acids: CASTLRSSNQPQHF. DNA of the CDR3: TGTGCCAGTACCTTACGGAGTAGCAATCAGCCCCAGCATTTT.

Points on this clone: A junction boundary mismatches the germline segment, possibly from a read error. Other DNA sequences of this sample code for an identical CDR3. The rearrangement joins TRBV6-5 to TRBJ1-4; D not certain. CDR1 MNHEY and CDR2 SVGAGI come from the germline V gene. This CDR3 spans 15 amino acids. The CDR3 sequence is CASSYSSWSNEKLFF. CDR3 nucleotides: TGTGCCAGCAGCTACTCGAGTTGGAGCAATGAAAAACTGTTTTTT.

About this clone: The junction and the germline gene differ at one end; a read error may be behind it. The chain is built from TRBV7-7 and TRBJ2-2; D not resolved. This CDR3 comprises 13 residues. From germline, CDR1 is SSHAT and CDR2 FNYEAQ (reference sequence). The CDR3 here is CASSRTDTGELFF. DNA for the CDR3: TGTGCTAGCAGCCGAACCGACACCGGGGAGCTGTTTTTT. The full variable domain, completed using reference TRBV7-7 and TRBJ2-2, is GAGVSQSPRYKVTKRGQDVTLRCDPISSHATLYWYQQALGQGPEFLTYFNYEAQPDKSGLPSDRFSAERPEGSISTLTIQRTEQRDSAMYRCASSRTDTGELFFGEGSRLTVL.

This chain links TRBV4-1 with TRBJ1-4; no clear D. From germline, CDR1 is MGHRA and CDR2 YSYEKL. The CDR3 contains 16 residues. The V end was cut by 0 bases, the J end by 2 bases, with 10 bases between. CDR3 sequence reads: CASSQDRVNTNEKLFF. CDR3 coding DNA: TGCGCCAGCAGCCAAGATAGAGTCAACACTAATGAAAAACTGTTTTTT.

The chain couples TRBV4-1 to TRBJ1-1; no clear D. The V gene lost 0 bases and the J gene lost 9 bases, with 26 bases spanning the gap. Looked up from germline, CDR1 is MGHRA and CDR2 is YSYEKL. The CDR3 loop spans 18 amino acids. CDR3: CASSQDLPPISNRVQAFF. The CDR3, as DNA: TGCGCCAGCAGCCAAGATCTCCCACCGATCTCAAACAGAGTCCAAGCTTTCTTT.

The CDR3 region is CASSQVAWMSYEQYF. CDR3 coding DNA: TGTGCCAGCAGCCAAGTTGCGTGGATGTCCTACGAGCAGTACTTC. The V and J genes are TRBV14 and TRBJ2-7; no clear D gene. The germline gives CDR1 SGHDN, CDR2 FVKESK. The CDR3 is 15 amino acids. The V end was cut by 1 base, the J end by 1 base, with 11 bases between.

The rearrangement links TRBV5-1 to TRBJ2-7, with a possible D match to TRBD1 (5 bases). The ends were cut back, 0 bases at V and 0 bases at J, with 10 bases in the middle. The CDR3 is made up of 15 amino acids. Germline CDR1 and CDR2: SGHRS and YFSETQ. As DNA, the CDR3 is TGCGCCAGCAGCTTGGCTACCGACAGCTCCTACGAGCAGTACTTC. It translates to CASSLATDSSYEQYF.

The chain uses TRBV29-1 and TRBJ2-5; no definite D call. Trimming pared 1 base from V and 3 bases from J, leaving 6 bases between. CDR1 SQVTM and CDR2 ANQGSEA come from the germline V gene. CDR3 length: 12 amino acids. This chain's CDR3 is CSVEGPKETQYF. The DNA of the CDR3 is TGCAGCGTTGAAGGCCCCAAAGAGACCCAGTACTTC.

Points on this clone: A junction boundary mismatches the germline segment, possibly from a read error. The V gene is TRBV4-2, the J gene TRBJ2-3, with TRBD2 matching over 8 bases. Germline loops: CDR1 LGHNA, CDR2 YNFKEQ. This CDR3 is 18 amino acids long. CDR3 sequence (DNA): TGTGCCAGCAGACAAGGATTAATGAGCGGGGGCACGACAGATACGCAGTATTTT. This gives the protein CASRQGLMSGGTTDTQYF.

The CDR3 reads CASSLARTAHEQFF. CDR3 sequence (DNA): TGTGCCAGCAGCTTAGCCCGGACAGCACATGAGCAGTTCTTC. The rearrangement joins TRBV7-7 to TRBJ2-1; D is perhaps TRBD1 (6 bases). Trimming cost V 0 bases and J 8 bases, with 11 bases left between them. The CDR3 totals 14 residues. Germline CDR1 SSHAT, CDR2 FNYEAQ (reference sequence).

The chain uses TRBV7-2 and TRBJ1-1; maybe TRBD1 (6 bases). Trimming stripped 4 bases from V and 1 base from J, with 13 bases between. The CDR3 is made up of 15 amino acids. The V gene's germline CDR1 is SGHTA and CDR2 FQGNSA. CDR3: CASSSRGLRNTEAFF. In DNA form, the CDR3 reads TGTGCCAGCAGCTCCCGGGGGCTTCGGAACACTGAAGCTTTCTTT. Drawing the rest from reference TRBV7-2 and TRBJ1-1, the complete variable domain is GAGVSQSPSNKVTEKGKDVELRCDPISGHTALYWYRQSLGQGLEFLIYFQGNSAPDKSGLPSDRFSAERTGGSVSTLTIQRTQQEDSAVYLCASSSRGLRNTEAFFGQGTRLTVV.

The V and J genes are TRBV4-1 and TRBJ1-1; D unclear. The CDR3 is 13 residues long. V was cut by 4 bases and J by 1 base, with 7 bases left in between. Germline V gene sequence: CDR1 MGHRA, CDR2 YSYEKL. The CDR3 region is CASSRRENTEAFF. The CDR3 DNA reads TGCGCCAGCAGCCGACGGGAGAACACTGAAGCTTTCTTT.

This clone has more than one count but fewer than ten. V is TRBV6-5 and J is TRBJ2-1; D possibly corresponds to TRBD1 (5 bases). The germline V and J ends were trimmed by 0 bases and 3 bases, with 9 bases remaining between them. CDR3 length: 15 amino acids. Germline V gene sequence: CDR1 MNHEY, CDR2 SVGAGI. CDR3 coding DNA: TGTGCCAGCAGTTACTCGTCGCAGGGCTACAATGAGCAGTTCTTC. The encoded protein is CASSYSSQGYNEQFF.

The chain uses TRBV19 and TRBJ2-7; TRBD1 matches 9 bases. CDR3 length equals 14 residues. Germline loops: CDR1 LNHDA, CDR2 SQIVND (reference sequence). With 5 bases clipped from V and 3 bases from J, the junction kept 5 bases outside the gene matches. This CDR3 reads CASSRTGVNYEQYF. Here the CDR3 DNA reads TGTGCCAGTAGTCGGACAGGGGTAAACTACGAGCAGTACTTC.

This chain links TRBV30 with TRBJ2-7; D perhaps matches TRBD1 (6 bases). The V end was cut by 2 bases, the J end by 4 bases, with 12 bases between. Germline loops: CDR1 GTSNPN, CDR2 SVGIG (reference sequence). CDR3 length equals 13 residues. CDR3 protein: CAWSYRAAYEQYF. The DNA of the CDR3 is TGTGCCTGGAGTTACAGGGCCGCTTACGAGCAGTACTTC.

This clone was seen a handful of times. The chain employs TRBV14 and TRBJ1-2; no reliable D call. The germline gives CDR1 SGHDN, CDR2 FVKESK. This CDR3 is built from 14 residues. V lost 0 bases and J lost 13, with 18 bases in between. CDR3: CASSQEMGRLYPTF. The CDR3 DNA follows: TGTGCCAGCAGCCAAGAAATGGGAAGGCTTTATCCCACCTTC.

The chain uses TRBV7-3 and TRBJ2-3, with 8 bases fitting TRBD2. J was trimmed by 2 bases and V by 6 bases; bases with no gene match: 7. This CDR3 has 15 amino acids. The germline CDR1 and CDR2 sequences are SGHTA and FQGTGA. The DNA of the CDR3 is TGTGCCAGCAGTTATTTTAGCGGGGACACAGATACGCAGTATTTT. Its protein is CASSYFSGDTDTQYF.

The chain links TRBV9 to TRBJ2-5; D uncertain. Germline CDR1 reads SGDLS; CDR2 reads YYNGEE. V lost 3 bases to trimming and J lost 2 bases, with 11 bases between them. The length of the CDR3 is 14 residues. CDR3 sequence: CASSAPGTQETQYF. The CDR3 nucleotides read TGTGCCAGCAGCGCCCCAGGAACACAAGAGACCCAGTACTTC.

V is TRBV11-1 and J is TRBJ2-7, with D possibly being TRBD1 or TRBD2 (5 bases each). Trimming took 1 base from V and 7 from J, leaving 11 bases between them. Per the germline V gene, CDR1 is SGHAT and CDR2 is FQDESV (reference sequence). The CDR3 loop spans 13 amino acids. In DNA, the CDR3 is TGTGCCAGCAGCTTAGGGGGGAACCCGGAGCAGTACTTC. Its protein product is CASSLGGNPEQYF.